A selection of T cell receptor beta chains follows, all from one sample in a study of blood T cell repertoires in COVID-19. The repertoire was sequenced with immunoSEQ multiplex PCR; TCRdb's copy has only in-frame clones and lacks some. The table records about 150,000 clones, roughly 82% of them present only once. The sample comprised peripheral blood. These receptor sequences come from a man between 65 and 85 years old with acute or convalescent COVID-19. Each CDR3 is given with its conserved first and last residue. The order of the fields is J gene, V gene, CDR3 protein.

j_gene: TRBJ2-7
v_gene: TRBV7-9
CDR3aa: CASSLMDGRSSYEQYF

j_gene: TRBJ2-2
v_gene: TRBV4-1
CDR3aa: CASSQDPSGATGELFF

j_gene: TRBJ2-3
v_gene: TRBV4-1
CDR3aa: CASSLSGAGGPDTQYF

j_gene: TRBJ2-5
v_gene: TRBV14
CDR3aa: CASSQDRTGLAGRGTETQYF

j_gene: TRBJ1-1
v_gene: TRBV18
CDR3aa: CASSLQQGNTEAFF

j_gene: TRBJ2-1
v_gene: TRBV7-8
CDR3aa: CASSPRLAGGPNNEQFF

j_gene: TRBJ1-2
v_gene: TRBV6-5
CDR3aa: CASRDRQGAYGYTF

j_gene: TRBJ1-3
v_gene: TRBV5-5
CDR3aa: CASSRLGGAGNTIYF

j_gene: TRBJ1-5
v_gene: TRBV19
CDR3aa: CASSTRQGGDSNQPQHF

j_gene: TRBJ2-5
v_gene: TRBV4-2
CDR3aa: CASSQGGTEQETQYF

j_gene: TRBJ2-2
v_gene: TRBV5-1
CDR3aa: CASHWGDTGELFF

j_gene: TRBJ1-1
v_gene: TRBV6-5
CDR3aa: CATAPPGKTEAFF

j_gene: TRBJ1-1
v_gene: TRBV7-3
CDR3aa: CASSYRGTTEAFF

j_gene: TRBJ2-3
v_gene: TRBV7-9
CDR3aa: CASSLSPGDTQYF

j_gene: TRBJ2-7
v_gene: TRBV27
CDR3aa: CASSPANPGGSLVWYF

j_gene: TRBJ1-2
v_gene: TRBV18
CDR3aa: CASSPPTGPNYGYTF

j_gene: TRBJ1-2
v_gene: TRBV6-6
CDR3aa: CASSYSSPGQGYGYTF

j_gene: TRBJ1-4
v_gene: TRBV2
CDR3aa: CASRGLTNEKLFF

j_gene: TRBJ2-7
v_gene: TRBV27
CDR3aa: CASSFSGGTYEQYF

j_gene: TRBJ1-1
v_gene: TRBV5-6
CDR3aa: CASGRGGNTEAFF

j_gene: TRBJ2-3
v_gene: TRBV28
CDR3aa: CASSPTSGAGGTDTQYF

j_gene: TRBJ2-1
v_gene: TRBV7-3
CDR3aa: CASSSRDRTEQFF

j_gene: TRBJ2-7
v_gene: TRBV25-1
CDR3aa: CASSDERPWGQYF

j_gene: TRBJ2-7
v_gene: TRBV6-5
CDR3aa: CASIKPGIDEQYF

j_gene: TRBJ2-1
v_gene: TRBV7-2
CDR3aa: CASSLARPAGSYNEQFF

j_gene: TRBJ1-2
v_gene: TRBV5-4
CDR3aa: CASSLPGISNYGYTF

j_gene: TRBJ1-2
v_gene: TRBV19
CDR3aa: CASSKGTGLSYGYTF

j_gene: TRBJ2-5
v_gene: TRBV7-9
CDR3aa: CASSLNSQGVQETQYF